The 3 T cell receptor beta chains listed next were all sequenced from one sample in a study of tumor-infiltrating lymphocytes in primary liver carcinoma (dated by TCRdb to 2016 to 2017). The reads were generated on an Illumina HiSeq 2500. Using a constant-region primer and ProtoScript II reverse transcriptase, TCRbeta-specific cDNA was reverse-transcribed from roughly 460 ng total RNA. TCRbeta libraries were built with three nested multiplex PCR rounds, a slightly modified ARM-PCR procedure. Each of the first two PCR rounds ran for roughly 11 cycles and used multiplex TRBV1-TRBV30 forward primers together with a Cbeta reverse primer. The public reads were quality trimmed at Q25 with fastp and then assembled into clones with MiXCR by TCRdb, keeping productive beta chains. Rows matching on CDR3 protein sequence are summarized as one entry with the most common DNA and genes. The sample table contains about 300,000 distinct CDR3 sequences; only one count was recorded for more than 55% of them. Around 9.5% of the sample belongs to the ten largest clones.

TRIzol reagent was used to extract blood RNA from unsorted whole blood, while the DNeasy Blood & Tissue kit provided the germline DNA. Material for sequencing was peripheral blood. The receptor set was obtained from a man in his forties with primary liver carcinoma and hepatitis B virus infection.

As to this clonotype: The junction does not match germline at one end; this may be a read error. The J gene is TRBJ2-7, the V gene TRBV11-2; TRBD2 matches at 9 bases. The CDR3 is 16 amino acids. The germline CDR1 and CDR2 sequences are SGHAT and FQNNGV. CDR3 DNA: TGTGCCATCAGCGCTGGACTAGCGAGAGGGCCGGGTGAGCAGTACTTT. This encodes CAISAGLARGPGEQYF.

This clonotype has only one observation. An end of the junction does not agree with germline; a read error may underlie this. The chain joins TRBV6-5 to TRBJ2-1; D gene unclear. Germline V gene data show CDR1 as MNHEY and CDR2 as SVGAGI. This CDR3 contains 15 residues. CDR3 in DNA: TGTGACAGCAGATTTACAGAGAACTCCTACAATGAGCAGTTCTTC. This sequence encodes CDSRFTENSYNEQFF.

In this sample, this clonotype turned up once. A much larger clone differs by one base, so this may be a read error. The genes are TRBV28 and TRBJ2-7; 9 bases map to TRBD1. The ends lost 5 bases at V and 0 bases at J; junction bases unmatched: 5. CDR1 and CDR2 (germline): MDHEN, SYDVKM. This CDR3 spans 15 amino acids. Written as DNA, the CDR3 is TGTGCCAGCAGTACCGGGACAGGGTGCTCCTACGAGCAGTACTTC. Translating gives CASSTGTGCSYEQYF.